This T cell receptor beta chain was observed in a study of T cells in Graves' hyperthyroidism and ophthalmopathy. Clinical symptoms, serum thyroxine, TRAb, thyroid ultrasound and orbital computed tomography informed diagnoses. The study collected blood at first hyperthyroidism diagnosis, before any ophthalmopathy symptoms arose. This clonotype occurred a few times. Its antigen remains unknown. Study results and caveats: Also found in blood were most expanded thyroid clonotypes above 0.001.

What was amplified from RNA transcripts were TCR beta CDR3 regions. With the HTBI primer set, the TCR CDR3 went through a first round of RT-PCR. TCRdb passed the multiplex PCR reads through MiXCR, listing each CDR3 protein once. The table has more than 300,000 distinct CDR3 sequences, approximately 17% seen once. V shed 0 bases and J 2 bases; nucleotides not matched to a gene: 5. Per germline, CDR1 SGHRS and CDR2 YFSETQ. There are 15 residues in the CDR3. Sequenced sample: blood. V usage is TRBV5-1 and J usage is TRBJ2-7; 7 nucleotides line up with TRBD2. The clonotype comes from a woman aged 30 to 39 with Graves' hyperthyroidism that later progressed to Graves' ophthalmopathy. In DNA, the CDR3 is TGCGCCAGCAGCTTGGAACTAGCGAGTACCTACGAGCAGTACTTC. Translating gives CASSLELASTYEQYF.